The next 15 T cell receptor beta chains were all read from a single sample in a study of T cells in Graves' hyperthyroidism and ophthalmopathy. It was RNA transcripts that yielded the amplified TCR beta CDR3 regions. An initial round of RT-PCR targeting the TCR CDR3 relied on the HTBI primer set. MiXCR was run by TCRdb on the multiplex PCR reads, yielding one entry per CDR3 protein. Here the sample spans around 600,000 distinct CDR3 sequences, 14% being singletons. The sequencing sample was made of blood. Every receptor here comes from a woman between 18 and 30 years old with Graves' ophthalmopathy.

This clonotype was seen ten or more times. CDR3 sequence (DNA): TGTGCCAGCAGTCCTACTAGCGGGGGCCCAAAGAGGTACGAGCAGTACTTC. This codes for CASSPTSGGPKRYEQYF. The V and J genes are TRBV27 and TRBJ2-7, with 11 bases that match TRBD2. V shed 5 bases, J shed 4 bases, and the junction held 13 bases outside the gene matches. This CDR3 contains 17 residues. The germline V gene has CDR1 MNHEY and CDR2 SMNVEV (reference sequence).

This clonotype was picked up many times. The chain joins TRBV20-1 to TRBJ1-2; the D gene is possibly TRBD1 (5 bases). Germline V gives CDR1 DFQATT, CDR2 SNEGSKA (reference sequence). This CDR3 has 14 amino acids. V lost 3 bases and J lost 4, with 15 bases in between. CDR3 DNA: TGCAGTGCTAGTTTCAGGGAGCGAATCTATGGCTACACCTTC. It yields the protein CSASFRERIYGYTF.

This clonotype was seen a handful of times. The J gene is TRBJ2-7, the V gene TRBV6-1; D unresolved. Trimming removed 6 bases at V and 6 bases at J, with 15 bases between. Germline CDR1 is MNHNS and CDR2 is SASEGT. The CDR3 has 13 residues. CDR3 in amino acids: CASRPNLTGEQYF. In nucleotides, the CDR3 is TGTGCCAGCAGACCGAACCTGACGGGCGAGCAGTACTTC.

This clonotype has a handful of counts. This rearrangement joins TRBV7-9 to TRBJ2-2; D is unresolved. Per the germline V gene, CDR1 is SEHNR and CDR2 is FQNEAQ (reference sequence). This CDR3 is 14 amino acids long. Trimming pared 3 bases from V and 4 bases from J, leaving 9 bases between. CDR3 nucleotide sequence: TGTGCCAGCAGCTTCCGGGCCCTCACCGGGGAGCTGTTTTTT. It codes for CASSFRALTGELFF.

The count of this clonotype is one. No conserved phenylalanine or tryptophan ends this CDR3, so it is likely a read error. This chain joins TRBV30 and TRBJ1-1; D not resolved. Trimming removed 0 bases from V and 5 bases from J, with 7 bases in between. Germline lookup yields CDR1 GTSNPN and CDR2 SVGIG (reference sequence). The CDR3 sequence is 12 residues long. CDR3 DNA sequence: TGTGCCTGGAGTGTAGGTGGGACTGAAGCTTTCTCT. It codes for CAWSVGGTEAFS.

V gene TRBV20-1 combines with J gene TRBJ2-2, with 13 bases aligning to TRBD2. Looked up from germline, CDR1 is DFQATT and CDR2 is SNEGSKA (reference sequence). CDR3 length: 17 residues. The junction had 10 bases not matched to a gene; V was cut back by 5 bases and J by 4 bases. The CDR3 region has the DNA TGCAGTGCTGGATGGACAGGACTAGCGGGAGCCACCGGGGAGCTGTTTTTT. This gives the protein CSAGWTGLAGATGELFF.

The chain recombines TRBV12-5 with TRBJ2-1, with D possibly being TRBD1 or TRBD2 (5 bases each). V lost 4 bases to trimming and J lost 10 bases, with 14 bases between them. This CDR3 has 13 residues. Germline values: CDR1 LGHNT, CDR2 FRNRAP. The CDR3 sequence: CASGSLSWGEQFF. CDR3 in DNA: TGTGCTAGTGGTTCCCTCTCCTGGGGGGAGCAGTTCTTC.

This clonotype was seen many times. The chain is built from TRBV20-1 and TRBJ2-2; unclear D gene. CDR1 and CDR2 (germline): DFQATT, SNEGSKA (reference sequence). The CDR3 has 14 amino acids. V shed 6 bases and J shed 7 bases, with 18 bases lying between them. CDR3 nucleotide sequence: TGCAGTGCCGCCGTAGGCCCCAAGGACGGGGAGCTGTTTTTT. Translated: CSAAVGPKDGELFF.

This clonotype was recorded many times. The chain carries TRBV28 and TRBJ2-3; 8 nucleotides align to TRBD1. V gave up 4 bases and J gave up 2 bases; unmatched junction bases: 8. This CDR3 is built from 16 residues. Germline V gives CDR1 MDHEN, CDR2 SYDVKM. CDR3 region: CASSSTGDKSTDTQYF. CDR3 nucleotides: TGTGCCAGCAGTTCGACAGGGGACAAGTCCACAGATACGCAGTATTTT.

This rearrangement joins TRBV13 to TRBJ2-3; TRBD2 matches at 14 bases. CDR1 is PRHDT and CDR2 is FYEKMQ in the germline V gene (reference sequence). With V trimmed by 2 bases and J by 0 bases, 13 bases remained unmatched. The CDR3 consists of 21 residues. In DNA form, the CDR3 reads TGTGCCAGCAGCTTAACCCCCGGACTAGCGGGAGGAGCAATGAGCACAGATACGCAGTATTTT. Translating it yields CASSLTPGLAGGAMSTDTQYF.

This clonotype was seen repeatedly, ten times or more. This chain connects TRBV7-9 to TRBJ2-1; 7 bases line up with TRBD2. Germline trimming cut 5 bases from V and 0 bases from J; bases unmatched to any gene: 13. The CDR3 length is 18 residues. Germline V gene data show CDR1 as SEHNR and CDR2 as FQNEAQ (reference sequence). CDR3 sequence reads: CASSSSGPNFFSYNEQFF. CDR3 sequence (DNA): TGTGCCAGCAGCAGTAGCGGGCCCAACTTCTTCTCCTACAATGAGCAGTTCTTC.

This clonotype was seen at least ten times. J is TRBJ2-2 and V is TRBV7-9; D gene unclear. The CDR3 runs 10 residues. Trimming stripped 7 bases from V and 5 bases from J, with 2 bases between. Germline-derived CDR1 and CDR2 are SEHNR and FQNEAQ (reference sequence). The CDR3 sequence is CASMTGELFF. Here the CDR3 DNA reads TGTGCCAGCATGACCGGGGAGCTGTTTTTT.

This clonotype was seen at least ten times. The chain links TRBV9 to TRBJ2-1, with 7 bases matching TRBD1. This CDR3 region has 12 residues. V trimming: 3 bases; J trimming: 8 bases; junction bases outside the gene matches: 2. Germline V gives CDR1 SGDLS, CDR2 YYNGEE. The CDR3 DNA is TGTGCCAGCAGCGGAGGACAGGATGAGCAGTTCTTC. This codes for CASSGGQDEQFF.

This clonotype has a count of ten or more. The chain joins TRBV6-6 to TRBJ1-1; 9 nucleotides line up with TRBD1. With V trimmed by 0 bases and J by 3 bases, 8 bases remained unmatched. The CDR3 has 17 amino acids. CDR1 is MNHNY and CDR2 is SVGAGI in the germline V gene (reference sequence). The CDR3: CASSYSRDREQDTEAFF. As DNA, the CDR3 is TGTGCCAGCAGTTACTCCCGGGACAGGGAACAGGACACTGAAGCTTTCTTT.

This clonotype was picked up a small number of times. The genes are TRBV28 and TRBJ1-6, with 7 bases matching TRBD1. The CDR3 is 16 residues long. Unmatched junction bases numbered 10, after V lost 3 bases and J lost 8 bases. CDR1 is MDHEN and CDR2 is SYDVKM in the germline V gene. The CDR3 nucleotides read TGTGCCAGCAGTTTGCGCTTCGGGACAGATCATTCACCCCTCCACTTT. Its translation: CASSLRFGTDHSPLHF.